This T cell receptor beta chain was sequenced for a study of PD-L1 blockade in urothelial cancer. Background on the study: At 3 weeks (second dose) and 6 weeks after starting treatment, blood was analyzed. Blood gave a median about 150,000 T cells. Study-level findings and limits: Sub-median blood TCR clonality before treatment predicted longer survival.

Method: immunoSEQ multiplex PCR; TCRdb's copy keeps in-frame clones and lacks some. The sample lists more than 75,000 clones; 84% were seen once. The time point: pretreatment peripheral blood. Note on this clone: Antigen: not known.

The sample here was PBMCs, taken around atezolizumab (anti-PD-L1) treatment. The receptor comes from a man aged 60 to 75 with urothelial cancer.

For the CDR3, the DNA is TGTGCCACCCTTAGGGCGGGAGGGCGCAGCGGGGAGCTGTTTTTT. It specifies CATLRAGGRSGELFF. This chain links TRBV28 with TRBJ2-2; 9 positions match TRBD2. The V gene's germline CDR1 is MDHEN and CDR2 SYDVKM. V trimming: 10 bases; J trimming: 7 bases; junction bases outside the gene matches: 13. This CDR3 comprises 15 residues.